This TCR beta chain stems from a study of cytomegalovirus exposure and HLA in healthy donors. Study overall: There were some 81 million unique TCRs (from HLA-typed donors) in an early data release. Notes on the study in general: Reports indicated that the classifier achieved high specificity and sensitivity in diagnosing cytomegalovirus status.

V lost 0 bases and J lost 4, with 11 bases in between. Germline CDR1 and CDR2: SGHRS and YFSETQ. This CDR3 spans 14 amino acids. PCR amplification relied on 60 Vbeta primers (plus 13 Jbeta primers). Profiling relied on immunoSEQ multiplex PCR, and the TCRdb table lists in-frame clones only, not all of them. This table holds 60,000 to 85,000 clones, around 70% found once. Turning to this clone: Its antigen remains unknown.

Nominal health characterized the donors when sampled, though unrecorded immune exposures were likely. This donor's record omits CMV serostatus. The V and J genes are TRBV5-1 and TRBJ2-7; no firm D call. Input material: PBMCs. The TCR comes from a human donor in good health. CDR3 coding DNA: TGCGCCAGCAGCTTGGCCGCGGTAGATTACGAGCAGTACTTC. Residues: CASSLAAVDYEQYF.